This TCR beta chain was found in a study of blood T cell repertoires in COVID-19. As for the study in general: Sources were T cells, B-cell-depleted T cells, or PBMCs; the material itself was cDNA or gDNA.

Data came from immunoSEQ multiplex PCR; TCRdb stores just in-frame clones and leaves some out. The table shows 190,000 or so clones, with roughly 94% occurring only once. CDR1 and CDR2 (germline): LNHDA, SQIVND (reference sequence). V gave up 6 bases and J gave up 3 bases, with 14 bases separating them. CDR3 size: 14 residues. The TCR sequence derives from a man in his thirties or forties with COVID-19, enrolled during active disease. The rearrangement uses TRBV19 and TRBJ1-1, with D uncertain. The source material was peripheral blood. CDR3 nucleotides: TGTGCCAGTAGCGACTTCGGATGGCACACTGAAGCTTTCTTT. Translated, it gives CASSDFGWHTEAFF.